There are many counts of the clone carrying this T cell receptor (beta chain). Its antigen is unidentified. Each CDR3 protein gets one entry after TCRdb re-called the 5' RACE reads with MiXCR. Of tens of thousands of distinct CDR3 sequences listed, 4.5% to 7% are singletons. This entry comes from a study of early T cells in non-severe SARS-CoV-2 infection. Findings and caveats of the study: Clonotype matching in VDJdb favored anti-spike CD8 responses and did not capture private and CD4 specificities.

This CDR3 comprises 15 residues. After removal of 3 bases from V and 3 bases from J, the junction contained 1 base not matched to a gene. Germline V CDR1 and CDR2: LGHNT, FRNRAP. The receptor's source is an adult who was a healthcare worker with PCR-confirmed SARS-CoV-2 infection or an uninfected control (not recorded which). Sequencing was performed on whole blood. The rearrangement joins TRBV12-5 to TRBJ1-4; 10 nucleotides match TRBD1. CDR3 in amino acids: CASGLGTGANEKLFF. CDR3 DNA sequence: TGTGCTAGTGGTTTAGGGACAGGGGCTAATGAAAAACTGTTTTTT.